The table lists the clone carrying this TCR beta chain with many counts. The antigen is undetermined. This CDR3 contains 14 residues. The V end lost 4 bases, the J end lost 0 bases, and 9 bases lay between the germline ends. Per germline, CDR1 SGHTA and CDR2 FQGNSA. The data stem from a study of molecular identifiers for immune sequencing clone quantification. Study overall: In replicates, RNA taken from roughly 20,000 or 100,000 naive CD8 cells was divided five ways, and four portions underwent sequencing.

Study conclusions and caveats: In naive cells, clones above 20 RNA copies held under 1% of molecules, whereas in effector cells they held over 98%.

Methods described previously were used for bulk TCR libraries, and listed TCR primers were applied. MiXCR, applied by TCRdb to the PCR reads, yields one record per CDR3 protein. The table records more than 300,000 distinct CDR3 sequences, 20% to 25% of them present only once. The rearrangement links TRBV7-2 to TRBJ1-1; tentatively, D is TRBD1 (6 bases). This clonotype originated in a human donor in good health. Some libraries in this study had Jurkat cell RNA spiked in. The source material was naive CD8+ T cells from blood, with Jurkat cell RNA spiked in. The subset denotes: FACS-sorted CD8+CD4-CCR7+CD45RA+ naive T cells. CDR3 loop: CASSSQGLNTEAFF. In DNA, the CDR3 is TGTGCCAGCAGCTCTCAGGGGTTGAACACTGAAGCTTTCTTT.